These T cell receptor beta chains were read from a single sample in a study of blood T cell repertoires in COVID-19. Sequenced by immunoSEQ multiplex PCR; TCRdb stores in-frame clones only, minus some. This sample yields more than 300,000 clones, of which about 88% are seen a single time; 0.9% to 1.5% belongs to the top ten. Sequencing was done on a sample of PBMCs or T cells enriched from blood (not recorded which). The receptors originated from a woman between 18 and 29 years old who had recovered from COVID-19. Both conserved end residues are part of each CDR3. Each record gives: J gene, V gene, clone size, D gene, CDR3 protein, CDR3 DNA. The D gene is left open where the match is weak. The size field is filled for only some rows; it gives once, few, many or a size class.

j_call: TRBJ2-5; v_call: TRBV27; clone_size: once; d_call: TRBD2; cdr3_aa: CASSLGLGLAGRETQYF; cdr3_nt: TGTGCCAGCAGTTTAGGTTTGGGGCTAGCGGGGAGGGAGACCCAGTACTTC
j_call: TRBJ1-1; v_call: TRBV21-1; clone_size: -; d_call: -; cdr3_aa: CASGSPEVAWNTEAFF; cdr3_nt: TGTGCCAGCGGTTCCCCAGAGGTGGCGTGGAACACTGAAGCTTTCTTT
j_call: TRBJ2-2; v_call: TRBV27; clone_size: -; d_call: -; cdr3_aa: CASSLARGELFF; cdr3_nt: TGTGCCAGCAGTTTAGCGAGGGGGGAGCTGTTTTTT
j_call: TRBJ1-2; v_call: TRBV12-3/TRBV12-4; clone_size: once; d_call: -; cdr3_aa: CASSYQINYGYTF; cdr3_nt: TGTGCCAGCAGTTATCAGATAAACTATGGCTACACCTTC
j_call: TRBJ1-1; v_call: TRBV6-5; clone_size: -; d_call: TRBD1; cdr3_aa: CASSPRGAPAFF; cdr3_nt: TGTGCCAGCAGTCCCAGGGGGGCCCCAGCTTTCTTT
j_call: TRBJ2-7; v_call: TRBV5-1; clone_size: once; d_call: -; cdr3_aa: CASSLGPGDEQYF; cdr3_nt: TGCGCCAGCAGCTTGGGTCCAGGGGATGAGCAGTACTTC
j_call: TRBJ1-2; v_call: TRBV10-3; clone_size: once; d_call: -; cdr3_aa: CAISDPRTALDNYGYTF; cdr3_nt: TGTGCCATCAGTGATCCAAGAACAGCACTAGATAACTATGGCTACACCTTC
j_call: TRBJ2-3; v_call: TRBV7-2; clone_size: -; d_call: TRBD2; cdr3_aa: CASSSGLAADTQYF; cdr3_nt: TGTGCCAGCAGCTCTGGACTAGCGGCAGATACGCAGTATTTT
j_call: TRBJ1-2; v_call: TRBV6-5; clone_size: once; d_call: TRBD1; cdr3_aa: CASGRQGMGYGYTF; cdr3_nt: TGTGCCAGCGGGAGACAGGGCATGGGCTATGGCTACACCTTC
j_call: TRBJ1-6; v_call: TRBV9; clone_size: -; d_call: -; cdr3_aa: CASSVGGRYSNSPLHF; cdr3_nt: TGTGCCAGCAGCGTAGGTGGGCGATACTCTAATTCACCCCTCCACTTT
j_call: TRBJ1-2; v_call: TRBV27; clone_size: -; d_call: TRBD1; cdr3_aa: CASRTGARGYTF; cdr3_nt: TGTGCCAGCAGGACAGGGGCGCGGGGCTACACCTTC
j_call: TRBJ2-6; v_call: TRBV14; clone_size: -; d_call: TRBD1; cdr3_aa: CASSQTTGALGANVLTF; cdr3_nt: TGTGCCAGCAGCCAGACGACAGGGGCTTTAGGGGCCAACGTCCTGACTTTC
j_call: TRBJ1-4; v_call: TRBV25-1; clone_size: -; d_call: -; cdr3_aa: CASSEWEAHATNEKLFF; cdr3_nt: TGTGCCAGCAGTGAATGGGAGGCACACGCAACTAATGAAAAACTGTTTTTT
j_call: TRBJ2-5; v_call: TRBV30; clone_size: once; d_call: TRBD2; cdr3_aa: CAWGGGVQETQYF; cdr3_nt: TGTGCCTGGGGCGGGGGGGTACAAGAGACCCAGTACTTC
j_call: TRBJ1-5; v_call: TRBV2; clone_size: few; d_call: -; cdr3_aa: CASTETGQPQHF; cdr3_nt: TGTGCCAGCACCGAGACGGGTCAGCCCCAGCATTTT
j_call: TRBJ1-2; v_call: TRBV6-2/TRBV6-3; clone_size: -; d_call: -; cdr3_aa: CASSYSKAGHGYTF; cdr3_nt: TGTGCCAGCAGTTACTCGAAGGCGGGTCATGGCTACACCTTC